This T cell receptor beta chain was documented in a study of cytomegalovirus exposure and HLA in healthy donors. PCR primers comprised 60 Vbeta and 13 Jbeta primers. Sequenced by immunoSEQ multiplex PCR; TCRdb stores in-frame clones only, minus some. The sample has 250,000 or so clones, around 85% seen once. Sequencing used PBMCs. This TCR was recovered from a human donor in good health.

The CDR3 sequence: CASSQWMSGSETQYF. DNA of the CDR3: TGTGCCAGCAGCCAATGGATGTCAGGGTCGGAGACCCAGTACTTC. The V and J genes are TRBV16 and TRBJ2-5, with D possibly being TRBD1 (5 bases). V gave up 1 base and J gave up 5 bases, with 14 bases separating them. Looked up from germline, CDR1 is KGHSY and CDR2 is FQNENV. The CDR3 is 15 residues long.